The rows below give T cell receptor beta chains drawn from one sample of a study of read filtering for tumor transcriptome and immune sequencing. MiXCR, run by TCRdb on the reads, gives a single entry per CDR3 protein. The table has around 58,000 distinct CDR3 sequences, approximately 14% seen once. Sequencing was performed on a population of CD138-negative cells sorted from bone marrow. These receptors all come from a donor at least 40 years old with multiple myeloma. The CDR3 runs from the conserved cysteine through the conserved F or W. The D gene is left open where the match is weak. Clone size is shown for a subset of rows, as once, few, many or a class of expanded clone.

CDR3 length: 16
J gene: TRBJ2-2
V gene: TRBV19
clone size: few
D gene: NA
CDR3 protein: CASMGDPGLPTGELFF
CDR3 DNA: TGTGCCAGTATGGGGGACCCAGGGCTGCCCACCGGGGAGCTGTTTTTT

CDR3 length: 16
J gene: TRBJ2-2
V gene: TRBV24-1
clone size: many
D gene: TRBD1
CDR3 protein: CATSADRPTNTVELFF
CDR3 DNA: TGTGCCACCAGTGCGGACAGGCCGACGAACACCGTGGAGCTGTTTTTT

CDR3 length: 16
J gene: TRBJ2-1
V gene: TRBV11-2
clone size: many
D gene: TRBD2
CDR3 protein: CASSVAGAVSYNEQFF
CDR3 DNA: TGTGCCAGCAGCGTAGCGGGAGCGGTTTCCTACAATGAGCAGTTCTTC

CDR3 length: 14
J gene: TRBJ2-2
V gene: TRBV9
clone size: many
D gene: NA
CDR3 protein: CASSAPGSAGELFF
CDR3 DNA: TGTGCCAGCAGCGCACCGGGGTCGGCCGGGGAGCTGTTTTTT

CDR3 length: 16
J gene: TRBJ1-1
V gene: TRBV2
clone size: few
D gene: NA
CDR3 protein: CASSEGGGWMNTEAFF
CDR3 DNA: TGTGCCAGCAGTGAGGGGGGGGGCTGGATGAACACTGAAGCTTTCTTT

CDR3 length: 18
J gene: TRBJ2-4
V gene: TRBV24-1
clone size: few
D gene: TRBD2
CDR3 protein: CATSDPKAGTSWENIQYF
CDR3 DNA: TGTGCCACCAGTGATCCAAAAGCCGGGACTAGCTGGGAAAACATTCAGTACTTC

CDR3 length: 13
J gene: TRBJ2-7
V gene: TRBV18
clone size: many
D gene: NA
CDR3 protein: CASSPRHGYEQYF
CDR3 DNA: TGTGCCAGCTCACCCCGTCACGGGTACGAGCAGTACTTC

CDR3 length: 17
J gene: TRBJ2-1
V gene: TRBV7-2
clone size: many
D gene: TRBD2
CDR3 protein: CASSLAASGATYNEQFF
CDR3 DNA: TGTGCCAGCAGCTTAGCGGCTAGCGGGGCTACCTACAATGAGCAGTTCTTC

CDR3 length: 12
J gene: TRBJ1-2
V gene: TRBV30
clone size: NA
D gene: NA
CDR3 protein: CAWSSGPSGYTF
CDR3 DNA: TGTGCCTGGAGTAGTGGACCAAGTGGCTACACCTTC

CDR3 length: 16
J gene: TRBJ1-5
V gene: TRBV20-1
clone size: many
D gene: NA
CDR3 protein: CSARGDARIGDQPQHF
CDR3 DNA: TGCAGTGCTAGAGGGGACGCCCGTATCGGGGATCAGCCCCAGCATTTT

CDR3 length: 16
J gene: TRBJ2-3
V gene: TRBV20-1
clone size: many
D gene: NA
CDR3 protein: CSARDQLASATDTQYF
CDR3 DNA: TGCAGTGCTAGAGATCAGCTAGCGAGTGCCACAGATACGCAGTATTTT

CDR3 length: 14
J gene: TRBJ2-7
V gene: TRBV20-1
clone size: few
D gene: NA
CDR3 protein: CSALTVAVSYEQYF
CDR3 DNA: TGCAGTGCTTTGACCGTCGCAGTCTCCTACGAGCAGTACTTC

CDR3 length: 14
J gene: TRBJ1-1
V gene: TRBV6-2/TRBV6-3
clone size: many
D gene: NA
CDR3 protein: CASSYSDVGTEAFF
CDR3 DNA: TGTGCCAGCAGTTACTCCGATGTCGGGACTGAAGCTTTCTTT

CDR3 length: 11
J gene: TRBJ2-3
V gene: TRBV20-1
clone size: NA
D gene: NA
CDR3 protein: CSAIVTDTQYF
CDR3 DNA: TGCAGTGCTATCGTCACAGATACGCAGTATTTT

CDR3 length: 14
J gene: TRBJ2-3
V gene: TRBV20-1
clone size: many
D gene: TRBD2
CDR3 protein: CSALGTSGDDTQYF
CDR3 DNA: TGCAGTGCTCTAGGGACTAGCGGAGACGATACGCAGTATTTT

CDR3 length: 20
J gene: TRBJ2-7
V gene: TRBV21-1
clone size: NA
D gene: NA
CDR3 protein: CASSKDLVAVGQGSFYEQYF
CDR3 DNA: NA

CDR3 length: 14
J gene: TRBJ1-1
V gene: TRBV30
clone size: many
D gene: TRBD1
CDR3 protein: CAWSSGTGIPEAFF
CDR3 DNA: TGTGCCTGGAGTTCCGGGACAGGGATCCCTGAAGCTTTCTTT

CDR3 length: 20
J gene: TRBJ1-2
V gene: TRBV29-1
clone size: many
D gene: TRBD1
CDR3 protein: CSVEDRKHGTGGSLNYGYTF
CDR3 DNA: TGCAGCGTTGAAGATCGGAAGCACGGGACAGGGGGCAGCCTTAACTATGGCTACACCTTC

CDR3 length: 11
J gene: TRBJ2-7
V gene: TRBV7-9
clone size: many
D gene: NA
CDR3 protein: CASSQDTKQYF
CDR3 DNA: TGTGCCAGCAGCCAAGATACGAAGCAGTACTTC

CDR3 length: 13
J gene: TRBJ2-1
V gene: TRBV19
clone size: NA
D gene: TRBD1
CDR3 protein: CAGSRQGLNEQFF
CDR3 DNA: TGTGCCGGTAGCAGACAGGGGCTTAATGAGCAGTTCTTC

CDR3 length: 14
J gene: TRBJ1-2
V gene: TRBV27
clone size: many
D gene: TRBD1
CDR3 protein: CASSSGQGAYGYTF
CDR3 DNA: TGTGCCAGCAGTTCCGGACAGGGGGCCTATGGCTACACCTTC

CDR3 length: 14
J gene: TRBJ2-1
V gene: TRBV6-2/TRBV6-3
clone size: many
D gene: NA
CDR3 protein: CASSLGDNYNEQFF
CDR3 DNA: TGTGCCAGCAGTTTAGGTGACAACTACAATGAGCAGTTCTTC

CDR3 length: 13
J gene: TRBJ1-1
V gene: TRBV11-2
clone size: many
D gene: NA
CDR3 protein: CASSLRANTEAFF
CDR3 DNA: TGTGCCAGCAGCTTGCGGGCGAACACTGAAGCTTTCTTT

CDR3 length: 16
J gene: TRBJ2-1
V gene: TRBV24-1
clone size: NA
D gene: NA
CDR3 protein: CATYDPTGGINNEQFF
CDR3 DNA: TGTGCCACCTATGACCCGACAGGCGGAATAAACAATGAGCAGTTCTTC

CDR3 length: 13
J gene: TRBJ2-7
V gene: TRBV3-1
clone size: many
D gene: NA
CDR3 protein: CASSDGKRYEQYF
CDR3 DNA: TGTGCCAGCAGCGACGGAAAGAGATACGAGCAGTACTTC

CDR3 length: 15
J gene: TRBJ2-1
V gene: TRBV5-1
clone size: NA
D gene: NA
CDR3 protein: CASSRLSGSYNEQFF
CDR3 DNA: TGCGCCAGCAGCCGCCTCTCAGGCTCCTACAATGAGCAGTTCTTC

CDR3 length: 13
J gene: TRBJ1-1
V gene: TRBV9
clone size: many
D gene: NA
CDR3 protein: CASSSSLNTEAFF
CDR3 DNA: TGTGCCAGCAGCTCGTCCCTGAACACTGAAGCTTTCTTT

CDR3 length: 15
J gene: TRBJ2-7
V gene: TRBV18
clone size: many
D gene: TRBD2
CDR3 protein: CASSRGGPSGDEQYF
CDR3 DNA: TGTGCCAGCTCACGGGGGGGACCCTCCGGGGACGAGCAGTACTTC

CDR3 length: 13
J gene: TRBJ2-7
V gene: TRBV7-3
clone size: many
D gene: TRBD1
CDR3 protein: CASSLWTGGEQYF
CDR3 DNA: TGTGCCAGCAGCTTATGGACAGGGGGCGAGCAGTACTTC

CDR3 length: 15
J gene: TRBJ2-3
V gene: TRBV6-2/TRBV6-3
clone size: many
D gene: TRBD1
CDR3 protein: CASRTGTADTDTQYF
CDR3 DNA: TGTGCCAGCAGAACCGGGACAGCAGATACAGATACGCAGTATTTT